Following are 3 T cell receptor beta chains from one sample sequenced in a study of beta chain features in type 1 diabetes. The authors reverse transcribed all of the isolated RNA, so sequencing captured expressed TCRB transcripts. Clones were sequenced by immunoSEQ multiplex PCR, and TCRdb holds only the in-frame ones, with some missing. The sample carries 200,000 to 250,000 clones, about 26% recorded once. The source material was central memory CD4+ T cells from blood. The receptor source for this set is a man aged 25 to 45 in good health.

Notes on this clone: This CDR3 is also generated by other DNA sequences in the sample. The chain uses TRBV18 and TRBJ1-2; 11 bases map to TRBD1. With 3 bases clipped from V and 6 bases from J, the junction kept 0 bases outside the gene matches. This CDR3 region has 13 residues. Germline CDR1 is KGHSH and CDR2 is LQKENI. The CDR3 is CASSPGQGDGYTF. CDR3 DNA sequence: TGTGCCAGCTCACCGGGACAGGGGGATGGCTACACCTTC.

The V gene is TRBV19, the J gene TRBJ2-1; TRBD2 might be the D (7 bases). The CDR3 runs to 15 residues. CDR1 LNHDA and CDR2 SQIVND come from the germline V gene (reference sequence). Trimming removed 3 bases at V and 7 bases at J, with 16 bases between. CDR3 amino acids: CASSIEGGGTNEQFF. The CDR3 bases are TGTGCCAGTAGTATTGAAGGGGGAGGGACTAATGAGCAGTTCTTC.

The table lists this clone with a few counts. The chain uses TRBV25-1 and TRBJ1-6; D ambiguous. The V gene's germline CDR1 is MGHDK and CDR2 SYGVNS. This CDR3 is 13 amino acids long. V lost 3 bases, J lost 4 bases, and 4 bases lay in between. The CDR3 DNA sequence: TGTGCCAGCAGTGACAGATATAATTCACCCCTCCACTTT. This translates into CASSDRYNSPLHF.